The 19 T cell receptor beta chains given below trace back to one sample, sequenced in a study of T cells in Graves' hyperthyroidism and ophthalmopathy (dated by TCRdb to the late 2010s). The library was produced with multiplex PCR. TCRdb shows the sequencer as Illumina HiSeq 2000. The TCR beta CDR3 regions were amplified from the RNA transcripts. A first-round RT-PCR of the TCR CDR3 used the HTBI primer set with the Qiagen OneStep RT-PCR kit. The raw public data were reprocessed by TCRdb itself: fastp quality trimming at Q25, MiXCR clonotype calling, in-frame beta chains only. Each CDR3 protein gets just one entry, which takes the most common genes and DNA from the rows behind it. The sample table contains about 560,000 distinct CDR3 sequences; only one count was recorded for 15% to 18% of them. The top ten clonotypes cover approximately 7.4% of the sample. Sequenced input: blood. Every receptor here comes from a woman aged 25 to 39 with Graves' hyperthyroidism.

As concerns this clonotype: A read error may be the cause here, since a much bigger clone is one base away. The CDR3 region is CATSDTWTSGANEQFF. DNA for the CDR3: TGTGCCACCAGTGACACCTGGACTAGCGGGGCGAATGAGCAGTTCTTC. V and J are TRBV24-1 and TRBJ2-1, with 12 bases identical to TRBD2. The CDR3 runs 16 residues. Trimming at V came to 4 bases and at J to 7 bases, leaving 7 bases not matched to a gene. Germline V CDR1 and CDR2: KGHDR, SFDVKD.

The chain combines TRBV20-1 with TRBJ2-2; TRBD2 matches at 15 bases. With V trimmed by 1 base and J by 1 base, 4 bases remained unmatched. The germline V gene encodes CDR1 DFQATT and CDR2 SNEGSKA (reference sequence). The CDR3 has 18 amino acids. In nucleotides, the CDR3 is TGCAGTGCTAGAGCCTCGGGACTAGCGGGAGGGAACACCGGGGAGCTGTTTTTT. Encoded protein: CSARASGLAGGNTGELFF.

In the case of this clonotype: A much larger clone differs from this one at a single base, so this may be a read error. In nucleotides, the CDR3 is TGTGCCAGCTGCGTCCCGAGGGCAGGTATGAACACTGAAGCTTTCTTT. The encoded protein is CASCVPRAGMNTEAFF. The rearrangement joins TRBV7-9 to TRBJ1-1; no firm D call. The germline CDR1 and CDR2 sequences are SEHNR and FQNEAQ (reference sequence). Trimming took 8 bases from V and 0 from J, leaving 19 bases between them. This CDR3 is built from 16 residues.

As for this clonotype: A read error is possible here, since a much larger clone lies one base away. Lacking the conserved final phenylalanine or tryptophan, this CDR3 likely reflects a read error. In DNA form, the CDR3 reads TGTGCCAGCAGTGAAAGCCAGGAGCAGTACCTC. It yields the protein CASSESQEQYL. This chain connects TRBV2 to TRBJ2-7; D is undetermined. CDR3 length equals 11 residues. Trimming pared 2 bases from V and 7 bases from J, leaving 6 bases between. Germline loops: CDR1 SNHLY, CDR2 FYNNEI.

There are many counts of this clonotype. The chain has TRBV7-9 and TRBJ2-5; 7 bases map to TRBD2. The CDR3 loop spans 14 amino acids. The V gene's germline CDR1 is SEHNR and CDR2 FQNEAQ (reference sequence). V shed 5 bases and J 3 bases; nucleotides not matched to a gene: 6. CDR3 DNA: TGTGCCAGCAGCAAAAGGACTAGGGAAGAGACCCAGTACTTC. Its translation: CASSKRTREETQYF.

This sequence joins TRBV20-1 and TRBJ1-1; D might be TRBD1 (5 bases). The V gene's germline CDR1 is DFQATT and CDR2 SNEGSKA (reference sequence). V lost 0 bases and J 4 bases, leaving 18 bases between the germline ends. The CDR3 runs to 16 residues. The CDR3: CSARDRLVAGGTEAFF. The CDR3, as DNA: TGCAGTGCTAGAGATCGTTTGGTAGCGGGGGGCACTGAAGCTTTCTTT.

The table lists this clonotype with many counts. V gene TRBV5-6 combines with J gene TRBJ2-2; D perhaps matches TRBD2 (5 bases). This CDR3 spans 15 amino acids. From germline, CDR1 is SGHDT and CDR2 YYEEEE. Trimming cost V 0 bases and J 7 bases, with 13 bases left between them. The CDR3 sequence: CASSLAAGIIGELFF. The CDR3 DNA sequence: TGTGCCAGCAGCTTGGCCGCCGGGATTATCGGGGAGCTGTTTTTT.

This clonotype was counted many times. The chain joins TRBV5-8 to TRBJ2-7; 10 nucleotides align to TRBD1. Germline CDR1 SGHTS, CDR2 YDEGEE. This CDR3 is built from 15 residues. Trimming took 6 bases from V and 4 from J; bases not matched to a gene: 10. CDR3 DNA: TGTGCCAGCACACTAATGACAGGGGGCAGTTACGAGCAGTACTTC. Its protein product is CASTLMTGGSYEQYF.

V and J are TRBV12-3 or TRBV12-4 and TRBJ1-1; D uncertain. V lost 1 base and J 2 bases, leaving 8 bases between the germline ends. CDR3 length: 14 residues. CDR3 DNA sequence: TGTGCCAGCAGTTTAGGGGAATTTAACACTGAAGCTTTCTTT. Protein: CASSLGEFNTEAFF.

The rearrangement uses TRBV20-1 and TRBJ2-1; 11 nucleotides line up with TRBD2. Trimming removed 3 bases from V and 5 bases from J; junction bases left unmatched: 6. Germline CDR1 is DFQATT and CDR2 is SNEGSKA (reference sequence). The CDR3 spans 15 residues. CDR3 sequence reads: CSARRLAGRNNEQFF. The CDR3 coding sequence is TGCAGTGCTAGGAGACTAGCGGGACGCAACAATGAGCAGTTCTTC.

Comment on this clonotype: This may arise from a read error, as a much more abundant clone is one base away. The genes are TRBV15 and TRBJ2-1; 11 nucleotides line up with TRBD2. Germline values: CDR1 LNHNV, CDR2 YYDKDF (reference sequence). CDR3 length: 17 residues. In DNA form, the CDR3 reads TGTGCCGCCAGCAGAGTAGTGACTAGCGGGAATCCGGATGAGCAGTTCTTC. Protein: CAASRVVTSGNPDEQFF.

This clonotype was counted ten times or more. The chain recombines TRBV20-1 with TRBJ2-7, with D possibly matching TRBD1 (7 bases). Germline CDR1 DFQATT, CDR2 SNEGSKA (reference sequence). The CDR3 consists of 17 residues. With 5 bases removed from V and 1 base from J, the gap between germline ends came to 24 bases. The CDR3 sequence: CSAGDSRPGVGSYEQYF. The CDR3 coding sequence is TGCAGTGCTGGGGACAGCCGGCCGGGGGTTGGTTCCTACGAGCAGTACTTC.

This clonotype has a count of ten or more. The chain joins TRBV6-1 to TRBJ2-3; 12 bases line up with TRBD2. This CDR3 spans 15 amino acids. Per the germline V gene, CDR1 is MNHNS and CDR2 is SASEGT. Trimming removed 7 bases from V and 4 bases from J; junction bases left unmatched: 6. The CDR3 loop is CASTLLAGGADTQYF. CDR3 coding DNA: TGTGCCAGCACCCTACTAGCGGGAGGCGCAGATACGCAGTATTTT.

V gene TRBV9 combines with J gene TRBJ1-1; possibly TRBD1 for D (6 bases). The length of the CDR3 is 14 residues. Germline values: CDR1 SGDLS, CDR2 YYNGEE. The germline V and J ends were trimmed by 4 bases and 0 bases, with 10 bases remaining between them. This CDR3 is CASSTTGLNTEAFF. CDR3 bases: TGTGCCAGCAGCACGACAGGTCTGAACACTGAAGCTTTCTTT.

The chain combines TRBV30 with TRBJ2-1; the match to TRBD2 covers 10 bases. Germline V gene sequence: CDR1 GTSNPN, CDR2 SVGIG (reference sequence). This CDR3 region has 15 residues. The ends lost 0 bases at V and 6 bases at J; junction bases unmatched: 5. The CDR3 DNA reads TGTGCCTGGAGTGTAGGGCTAGCGGGAGCCAATGAGCAGTTCTTC. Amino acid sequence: CAWSVGLAGANEQFF.

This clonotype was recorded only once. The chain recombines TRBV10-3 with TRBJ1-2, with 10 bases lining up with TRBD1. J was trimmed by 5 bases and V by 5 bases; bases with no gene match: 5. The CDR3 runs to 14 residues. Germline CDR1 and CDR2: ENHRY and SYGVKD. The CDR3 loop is CAISKGTGAYGYTF. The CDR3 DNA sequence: TGTGCCATCAGTAAAGGGACAGGGGCTTATGGCTACACCTTC.

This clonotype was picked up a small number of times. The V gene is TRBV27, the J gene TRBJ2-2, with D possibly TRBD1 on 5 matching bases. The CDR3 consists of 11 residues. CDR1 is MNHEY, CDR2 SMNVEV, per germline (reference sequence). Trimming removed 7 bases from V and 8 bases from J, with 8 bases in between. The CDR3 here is CASNQGGELFF. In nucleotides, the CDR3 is TGTGCCAGCAACCAGGGTGGGGAGCTGTTTTTT.

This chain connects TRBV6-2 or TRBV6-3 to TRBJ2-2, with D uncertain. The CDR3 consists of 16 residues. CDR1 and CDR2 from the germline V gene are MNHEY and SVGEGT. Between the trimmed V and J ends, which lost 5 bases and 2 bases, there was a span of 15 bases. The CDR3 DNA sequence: TGTGCCAGCAGTATCCACTTACGAACCAACACCGGGGAGCTGTTTTTT. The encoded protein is CASSIHLRTNTGELFF.

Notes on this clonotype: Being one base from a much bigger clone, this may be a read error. The CDR3 loop reads CSAPWTGVKIEAFF. CDR3 coding DNA: TGCAGTGCTCCCTGGACAGGTGTGAAAATTGAAGCTTTCTTT. The chain couples TRBV20-1 to TRBJ1-1; 7 bases align to TRBD1. CDR1 and CDR2 (germline): DFQATT, SNEGSKA (reference sequence). Trimming took 5 bases from V and 7 from J; bases not matched to a gene: 13. The CDR3 contains 14 residues.